This T cell receptor beta chain was profiled in a study of cytomegalovirus exposure and HLA in healthy donors. Vbeta (60) and Jbeta (13) primers were used in the PCR. TCRdb's table, derived via immunoSEQ multiplex PCR, lists solely in-frame clones and lacks some. The repertoire holds more than 85,000 clones, with more than 65% as singletons. CDR1 and CDR2 from the germline V gene are MDHEN and SYDVKM. The ends were cut back, 3 bases at V and 2 bases at J, with 13 bases in the middle. This CDR3 spans 15 amino acids. This TCR derives from a woman under 30 in good health and CMV-seropositive. Sequenced material: PBMCs. V is TRBV28 and J is TRBJ2-5, with D tentatively TRBD2 (5 bases). CDR3 amino acids: CASSFEAGLQETQYF. Written as DNA, the CDR3 is TGTGCCAGCAGTTTTGAGGCGGGTCTTCAAGAGACCCAGTACTTC. Variable domain in full (rest from reference TRBV28 and TRBJ2-5): DVKVTQSSRYLVKRTGEKVFLECVQDMDHENMFWYRQDPGLGLRLIYFSYDVKMKEKGDIPEGYSVSREKKERFSLILESASTNQTSMYLCASSFEAGLQETQYFGPGTRLLVL.